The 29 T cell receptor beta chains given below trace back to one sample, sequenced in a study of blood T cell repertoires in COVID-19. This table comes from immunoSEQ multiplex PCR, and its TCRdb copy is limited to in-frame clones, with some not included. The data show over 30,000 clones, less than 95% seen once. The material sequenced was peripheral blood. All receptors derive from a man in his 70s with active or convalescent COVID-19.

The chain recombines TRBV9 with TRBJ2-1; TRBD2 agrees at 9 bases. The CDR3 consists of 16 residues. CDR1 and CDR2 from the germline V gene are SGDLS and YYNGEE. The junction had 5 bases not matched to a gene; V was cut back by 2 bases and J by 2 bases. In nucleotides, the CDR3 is TGTGCCAGCAGCGTTAGCGGGAGTGTTGCCTACAATGAGCAGTTCTTC. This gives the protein CASSVSGSVAYNEQFF. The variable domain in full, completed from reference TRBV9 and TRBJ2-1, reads DSGVTQTPKHLITATGQRVTLRCSPRSGDLSVYWYQQSLDQGLQFLIQYYNGEERAKGNILERFSAQQFPDLHSELNLSSLELGDSALYFCASSVSGSVAYNEQFFGPGTRLTVL.

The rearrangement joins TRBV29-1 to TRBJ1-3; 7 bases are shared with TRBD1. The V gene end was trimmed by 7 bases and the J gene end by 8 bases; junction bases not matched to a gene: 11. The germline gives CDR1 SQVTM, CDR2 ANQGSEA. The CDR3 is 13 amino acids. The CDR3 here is CSAGGQLGDTIYF. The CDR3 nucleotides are TGCAGCGCCGGGGGACAGTTGGGGGACACCATATATTTT.

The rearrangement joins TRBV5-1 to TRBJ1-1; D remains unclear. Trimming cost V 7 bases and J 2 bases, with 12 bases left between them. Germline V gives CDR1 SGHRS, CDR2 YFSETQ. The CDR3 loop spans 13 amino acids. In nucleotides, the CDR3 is TGCGCCAGCCTACGGGGAGATAACACTGAAGCTTTCTTT. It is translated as CASLRGDNTEAFF.

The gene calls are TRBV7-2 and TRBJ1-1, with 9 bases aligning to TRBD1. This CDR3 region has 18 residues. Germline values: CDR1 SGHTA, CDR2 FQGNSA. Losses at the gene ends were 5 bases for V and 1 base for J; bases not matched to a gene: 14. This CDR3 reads CASSLQPGQGVPNTEAFF. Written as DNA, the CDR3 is TGTGCCAGCAGCCTACAACCGGGACAGGGAGTCCCGAACACTGAAGCTTTCTTT. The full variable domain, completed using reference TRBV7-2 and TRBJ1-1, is GAGVSQSPSNKVTEKGKDVELRCDPISGHTALYWYRQSLGQGLEFLIYFQGNSAPDKSGLPSDRFSAERTGGSVSTLTIQRTQQEDSAVYLCASSLQPGQGVPNTEAFFGQGTRLTVV.

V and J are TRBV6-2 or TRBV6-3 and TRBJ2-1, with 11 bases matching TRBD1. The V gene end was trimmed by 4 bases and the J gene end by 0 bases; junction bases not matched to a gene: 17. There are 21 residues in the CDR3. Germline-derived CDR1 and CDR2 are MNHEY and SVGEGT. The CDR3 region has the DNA TGTGCCAGCAGTTCTCCACAGCTCCGGACAGGGGGCGCGAACTCCTACAATGAGCAGTTCTTC. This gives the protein CASSSPQLRTGGANSYNEQFF.

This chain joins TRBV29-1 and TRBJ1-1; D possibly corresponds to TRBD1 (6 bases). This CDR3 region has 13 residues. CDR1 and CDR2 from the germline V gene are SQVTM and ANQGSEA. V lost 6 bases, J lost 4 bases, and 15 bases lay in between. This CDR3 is CSVGGAGGTEAFF. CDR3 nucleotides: TGCAGCGTGGGGGGGGCCGGAGGCACTGAAGCTTTCTTT.

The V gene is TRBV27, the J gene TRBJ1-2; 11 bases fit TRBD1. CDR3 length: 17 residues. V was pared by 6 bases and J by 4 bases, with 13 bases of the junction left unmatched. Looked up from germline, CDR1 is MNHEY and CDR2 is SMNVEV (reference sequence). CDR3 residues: CASRGAGRTGGIYGYTF. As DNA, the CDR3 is TGTGCCAGCAGAGGGGCCGGCAGGACAGGGGGCATCTATGGCTACACCTTC.

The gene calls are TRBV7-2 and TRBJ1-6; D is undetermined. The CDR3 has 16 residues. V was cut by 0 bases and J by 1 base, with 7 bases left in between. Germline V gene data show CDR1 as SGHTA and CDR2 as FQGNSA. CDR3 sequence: CASSLASGSYNSPLHF. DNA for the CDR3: TGTGCCAGCAGCTTAGCTTCGGGGTCCTATAATTCACCCCTCCACTTT.

In DNA, the CDR3 is TGTGCCAGCAGTTATACGACAGGGGGAGTTATAGAGACCCAGTACTTC. This gives the protein CASSYTTGGVIETQYF. The chain employs TRBV6-2 or TRBV6-3 and TRBJ2-5, with 9 bases identical to TRBD1. The germline gives CDR1 MNHEY, CDR2 SVGEGT. The CDR3 is 16 residues long. The J segment lost 4 bases and the V segment lost 3 bases, leaving 9 bases of the junction unmatched.

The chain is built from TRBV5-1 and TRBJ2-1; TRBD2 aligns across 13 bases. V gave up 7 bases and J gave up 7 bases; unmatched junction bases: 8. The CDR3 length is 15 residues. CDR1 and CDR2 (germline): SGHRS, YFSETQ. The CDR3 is CASATSGRAENEQFF. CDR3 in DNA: TGCGCCAGCGCTACTAGCGGGAGGGCCGAGAATGAGCAGTTCTTC.

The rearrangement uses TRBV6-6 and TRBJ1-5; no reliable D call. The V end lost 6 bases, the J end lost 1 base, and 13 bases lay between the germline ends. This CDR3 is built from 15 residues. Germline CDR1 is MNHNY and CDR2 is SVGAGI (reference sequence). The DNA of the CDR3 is TGTGCCAGCAGCCCGAACAATCCGAGCAATCAGCCCCAGCATTTT. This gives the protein CASSPNNPSNQPQHF.

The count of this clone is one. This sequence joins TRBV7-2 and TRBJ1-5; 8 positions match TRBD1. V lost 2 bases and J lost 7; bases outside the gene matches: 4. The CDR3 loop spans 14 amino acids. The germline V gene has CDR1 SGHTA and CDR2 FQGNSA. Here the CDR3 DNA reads TGTGCCAGCAGCTTATCAGGGGGCTGGCAGCCCCAGCATTTT. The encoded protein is CASSLSGGWQPQHF.

DNA of the CDR3: TGTGCCATCAGGCAAGGGGGGGAGGATGGCTACACCTTC. This encodes CAIRQGGEDGYTF. The J gene is TRBJ1-2, the V gene TRBV10-3, with a possible D match to TRBD1 (6 bases). Germline CDR1 reads ENHRY; CDR2 reads SYGVKD. The CDR3 runs 13 residues. With 6 bases removed from V and 6 bases from J, the gap between germline ends came to 14 bases.

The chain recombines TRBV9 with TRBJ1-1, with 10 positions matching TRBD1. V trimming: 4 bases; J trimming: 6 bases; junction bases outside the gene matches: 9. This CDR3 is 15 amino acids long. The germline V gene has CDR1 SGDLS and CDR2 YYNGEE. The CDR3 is CASSKQTGGVSEAFF. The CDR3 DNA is TGTGCCAGCAGCAAACAGACAGGGGGCGTTTCTGAAGCTTTCTTT.

The CDR3 DNA sequence: TGTGCCAGCAGTTCCAACAAGGGGGCTATGAACACTGAAGCTTTCTTT. As protein: CASSSNKGAMNTEAFF. This chain joins TRBV2 and TRBJ1-1, with TRBD1 matching over 7 bases. CDR3 length: 16 amino acids. V shed 5 bases and J 0 bases; nucleotides not matched to a gene: 9. Germline-derived CDR1 and CDR2 are SNHLY and FYNNEI.

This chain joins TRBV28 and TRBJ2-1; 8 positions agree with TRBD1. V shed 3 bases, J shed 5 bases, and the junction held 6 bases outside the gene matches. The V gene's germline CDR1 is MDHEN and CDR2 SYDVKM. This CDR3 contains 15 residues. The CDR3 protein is CASSFQGAMNNEQFF. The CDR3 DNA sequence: TGTGCCAGCAGTTTTCAGGGGGCGATGAACAATGAGCAGTTCTTC.

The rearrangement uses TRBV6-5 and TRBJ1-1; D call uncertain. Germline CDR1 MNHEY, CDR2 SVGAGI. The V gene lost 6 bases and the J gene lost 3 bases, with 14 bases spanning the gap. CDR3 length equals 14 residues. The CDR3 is CASSLRREYTEAFF. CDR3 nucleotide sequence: TGTGCCAGCAGCCTCAGGAGGGAGTACACTGAAGCTTTCTTT.

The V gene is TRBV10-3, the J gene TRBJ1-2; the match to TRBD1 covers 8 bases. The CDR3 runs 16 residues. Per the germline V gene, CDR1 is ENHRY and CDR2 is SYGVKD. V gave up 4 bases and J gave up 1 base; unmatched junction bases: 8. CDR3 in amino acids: CAISGNPTGVNYGYTF. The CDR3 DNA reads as TGTGCCATCAGTGGAAACCCGACAGGGGTTAACTATGGCTACACCTTC.

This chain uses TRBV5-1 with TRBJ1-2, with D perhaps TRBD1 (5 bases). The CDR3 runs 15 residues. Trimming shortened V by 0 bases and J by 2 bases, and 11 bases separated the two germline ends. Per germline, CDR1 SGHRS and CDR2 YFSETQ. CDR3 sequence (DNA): TGCGCCAGCAGCTTGGATCCAGGGATCAACTATGGCTACACCTTC. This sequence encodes CASSLDPGINYGYTF.

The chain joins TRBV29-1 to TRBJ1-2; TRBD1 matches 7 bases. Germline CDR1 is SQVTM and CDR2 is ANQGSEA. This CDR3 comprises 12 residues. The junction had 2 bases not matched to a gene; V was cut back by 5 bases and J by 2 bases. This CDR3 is CSVSTGNYGYTF. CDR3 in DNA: TGCAGCGTTTCGACAGGGAACTATGGCTACACCTTC.

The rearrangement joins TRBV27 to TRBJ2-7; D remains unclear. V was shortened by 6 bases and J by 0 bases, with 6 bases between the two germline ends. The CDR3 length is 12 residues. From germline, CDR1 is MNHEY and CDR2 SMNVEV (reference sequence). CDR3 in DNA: TGTGCCAGCAGCACAAGCTCCTACGAGCAGTACTTC. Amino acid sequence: CASSTSSYEQYF.

CDR3 loop: CASSLQLADTQYF. In nucleotides, the CDR3 is TGCGCCAGCAGCTTACAATTGGCAGATACGCAGTATTTT. This chain connects TRBV5-1 to TRBJ2-3; D gene unclear. The length of the CDR3 is 13 residues. Per the germline V gene, CDR1 is SGHRS and CDR2 is YFSETQ. Trimming left V 2 bases short and J 4 bases short, with 8 bases between. Full variable domain (outside the CDR3, taken from reference TRBV5-1 and TRBJ2-3): KAGVTQTPRYLIKTRGQQVTLSCSPISGHRSVSWYQQTPGQGLQFLFEYFSETQRNKGNFPGRFSGRQFSNSRSEMNVSTLELGDSALYLCASSLQLADTQYFGPGTRLTVL.

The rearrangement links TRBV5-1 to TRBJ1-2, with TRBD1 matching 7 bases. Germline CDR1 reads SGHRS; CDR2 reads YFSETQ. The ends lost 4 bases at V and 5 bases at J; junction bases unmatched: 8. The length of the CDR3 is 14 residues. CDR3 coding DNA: TGCGCCAGCAGCCCACTACCGGGACAGTATGGCTACACCTTC. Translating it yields CASSPLPGQYGYTF.

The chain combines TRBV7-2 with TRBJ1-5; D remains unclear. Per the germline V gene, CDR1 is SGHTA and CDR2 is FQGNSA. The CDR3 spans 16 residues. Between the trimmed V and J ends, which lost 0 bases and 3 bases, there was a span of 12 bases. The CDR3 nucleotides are TGTGCCAGCAGCTTAGCACCCCAGGTACTCAATCAGCCCCAGCATTTT. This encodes CASSLAPQVLNQPQHF.

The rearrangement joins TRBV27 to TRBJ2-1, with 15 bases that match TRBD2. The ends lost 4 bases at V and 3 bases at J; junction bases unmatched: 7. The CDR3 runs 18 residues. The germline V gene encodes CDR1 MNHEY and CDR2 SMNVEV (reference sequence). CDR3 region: CASSSGLAGGPFYNEQFF. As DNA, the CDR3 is TGTGCCAGCAGTTCAGGACTAGCGGGAGGGCCCTTCTACAATGAGCAGTTCTTC.

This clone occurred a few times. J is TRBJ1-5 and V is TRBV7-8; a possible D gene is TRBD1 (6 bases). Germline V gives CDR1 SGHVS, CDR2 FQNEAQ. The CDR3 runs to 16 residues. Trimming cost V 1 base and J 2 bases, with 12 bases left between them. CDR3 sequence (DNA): TGTGCCAGCAGCTTAGGAGGCCACAGGGGCAATCAGCCCCAGCATTTT. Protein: CASSLGGHRGNQPQHF.

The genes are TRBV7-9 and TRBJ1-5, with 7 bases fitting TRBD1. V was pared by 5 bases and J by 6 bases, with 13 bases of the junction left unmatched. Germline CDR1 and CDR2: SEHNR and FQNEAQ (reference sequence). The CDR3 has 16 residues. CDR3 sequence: CASSQTGQRQSQPQHF. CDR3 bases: TGTGCCAGCAGCCAAACGGGACAGAGGCAGAGTCAGCCCCAGCATTTT.

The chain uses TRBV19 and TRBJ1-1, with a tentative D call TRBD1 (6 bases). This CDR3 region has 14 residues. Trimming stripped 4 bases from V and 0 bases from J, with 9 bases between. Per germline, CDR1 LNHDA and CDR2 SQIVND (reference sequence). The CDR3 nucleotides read TGTGCCAGTAGTACAGGGGCCATGAACACTGAAGCTTTCTTT. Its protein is CASSTGAMNTEAFF. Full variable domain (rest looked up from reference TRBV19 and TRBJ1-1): DGGITQSPKYLFRKEGQNVTLSCEQNLNHDAMYWYRQDPGQGLRLIYYSQIVNDFQKGDIAEGYSVSREKKESFPLTVTSAQKNPTAFYLCASSTGAMNTEAFFGQGTRLTVV.

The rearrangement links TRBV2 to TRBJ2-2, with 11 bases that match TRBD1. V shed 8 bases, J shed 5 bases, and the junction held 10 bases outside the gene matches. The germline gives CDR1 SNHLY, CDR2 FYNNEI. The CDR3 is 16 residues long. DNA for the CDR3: TGTGCCAGCCGGGGACAGGGGGTAGGAAGGACCGGGGAGCTGTTTTTT. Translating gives CASRGQGVGRTGELFF. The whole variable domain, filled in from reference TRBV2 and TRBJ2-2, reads EPEVTQTPSHQVTQMGQEVILRCVPISNHLYFYWYRQILGQKVEFLVSFYNNEISEKSEIFDDQFSVERPDGSNFTLKIRSTKLEDSAMYFCASRGQGVGRTGELFFGEGSRLTVL.